These 4 T cell receptor beta chains were sequenced from one sample in a study of T cell changes during pregnancy in multiple sclerosis. The data were produced by immunoSEQ multiplex PCR, yet TCRdb's version contains in-frame clones alone and is incomplete. The sample has 25,000 to 35,000 clones, about 86% seen once. The material was CD4+ T cells from peripheral blood mononuclear cells, obtained in the first trimester of pregnancy. The receptors originated from a female donor in good health, enrolled as a control in a pregnancy study.

This chain links TRBV5-1 with TRBJ2-1; TRBD2 aligns across 13 bases. The germline CDR1 and CDR2 sequences are SGHRS and YFSETQ. The CDR3 is made up of 16 amino acids. Trimming removed 2 bases from V and 1 base from J; junction bases left unmatched: 0. The CDR3 bases are TGCGCCAGCAGCTTACTAGCGGGGGGGTCCTACAATGAGCAGTTCTTC. Protein product: CASSLLAGGSYNEQFF.

The J gene is TRBJ1-2, the V gene TRBV19, with TRBD1 matching over 7 bases. J was trimmed by 2 bases and V by 8 bases; bases with no gene match: 2. From germline, CDR1 is LNHDA and CDR2 SQIVND (reference sequence). The CDR3 has 12 residues. Written as DNA, the CDR3 is TGTGCCAGTCAACAGGGGAACTATGGCTACACCTTC. It yields the protein CASQQGNYGYTF.

The V call is TRBV7-8, the J call TRBJ2-5, with TRBD2 matching over 8 bases. V dropped 5 bases and J dropped 2; count of bases not matched to a gene: 10. The CDR3 totals 16 residues. CDR1 and CDR2 from the germline V gene are SGHVS and FQNEAQ. The CDR3 reads CASSVTALADQETQYF. DNA of the CDR3: TGTGCCAGCAGCGTGACGGCACTAGCGGATCAAGAGACCCAGTACTTC.

This clone was found a few times. V is TRBV7-6 and J is TRBJ2-7, with 7 nucleotides matching TRBD2. The CDR3 consists of 12 residues. Germline V gives CDR1 SGHVS, CDR2 FNYEAQ. The ends lost 5 bases at V and 4 bases at J; junction bases unmatched: 2. Here the CDR3 reads CASSRTSYEQYF. CDR3 coding DNA: TGTGCCAGCAGCCGGACTAGTTACGAGCAGTACTTC. Full variable domain (remainder filled in from reference TRBV7-6 and TRBJ2-7): GAGVSQSPRYKVTKRGQDVALRCDPISGHVSLYWYRQALGQGPEFLTYFNYEAQQDKSGLPNDRFSAERPEGSISTLTIQRTEQRDSAMYRCASSRTSYEQYFGPGTRLTVT.